This entry is about one TCR beta chain. Profiling relied on immunoSEQ multiplex PCR, and the TCRdb table lists in-frame clones only, not all of them. This sample has under 70,000 clones; roughly 88% occur once, and the top ten carry 40% to 45%. CDR3 size: 15 residues. Germline assignment: CDR1 MNHEY and CDR2 SVGAGI. Trimming stripped 8 bases from V and 3 bases from J, with 16 bases between. The data derive from a study of blood T cell repertoires in COVID-19. Turning to the study itself: Sample material is recorded as cDNA or gDNA derived from T cells, B-cell-depleted T cells, or PBMCs.

This chain links TRBV6-5 with TRBJ1-4, with D hard to call. This clonotype was sampled from a woman aged 55 to 70 with COVID-19, enrolled during active disease. Sequenced sample: peripheral blood. In DNA form, the CDR3 reads TGTGCCAGCTGGGCGGGAGGGAGGGCTAATGAAAAACTGTTTTTT. Translated: CASWAGGRANEKLFF.